This T cell receptor beta chain was documented in a study of molecular identifiers for immune sequencing clone quantification. Germline values: CDR1 SGHTA, CDR2 FQGTGA. The CDR3 is made up of 15 amino acids. Deletions cut 5 bases from V and 6 bases from J, with 17 bases between. Each CDR3 protein gets one entry after TCRdb re-called the PCR reads with MiXCR. The data contain approximately 670,000 distinct CDR3 sequences, approximately 20% of them singletons. The sequence was collected from a human donor in good health. Some libraries in this study had Jurkat cell RNA spiked in. Sequencing used naive CD8+ T cells from blood, with Jurkat cell RNA spiked in. Specified subset: FACS-sorted CD8+CD4-CCR7+CD45RA+ naive T cells. The chain employs TRBV7-3 and TRBJ2-1, with D possibly TRBD2 on 6 matching bases. The CDR3: CASSPGDRPCNEQFF. The CDR3 DNA follows: TGTGCCAGCAGCCCGGGGGATAGGCCCTGCAATGAGCAGTTCTTC.